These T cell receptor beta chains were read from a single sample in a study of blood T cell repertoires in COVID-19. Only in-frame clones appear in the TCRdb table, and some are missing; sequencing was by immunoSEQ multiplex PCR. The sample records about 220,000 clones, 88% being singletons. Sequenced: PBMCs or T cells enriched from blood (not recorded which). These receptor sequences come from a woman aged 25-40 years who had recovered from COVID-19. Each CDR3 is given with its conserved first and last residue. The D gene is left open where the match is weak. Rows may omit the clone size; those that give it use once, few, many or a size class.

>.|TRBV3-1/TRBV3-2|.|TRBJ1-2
CASSQDGLRVRDYGYTF
TGTGCCAGCAGCCAAGACGGTTTAAGGGTCAGGGACTATGGCTACACCTTC
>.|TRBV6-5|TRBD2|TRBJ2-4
CASIKAGVGIQYF
TGTGCCAGCATAAAAGCGGGGGTGGGGATTCAGTACTTC
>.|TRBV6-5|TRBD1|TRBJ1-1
CASVRLTGIIEAFF
TGTGCCAGTGTAAGGTTGACAGGGATTATTGAAGCTTTCTTT
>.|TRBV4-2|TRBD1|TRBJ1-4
CASRGTGVYNEKLFF
TGTGCCAGCAGGGGGACAGGGGTATATAATGAAAAACTGTTTTTT
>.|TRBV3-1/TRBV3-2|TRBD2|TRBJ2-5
CASSQFTSGGGETQYF
TGTGCCAGCAGCCAATTTACTAGCGGGGGGGGAGAGACCCAGTACTTC
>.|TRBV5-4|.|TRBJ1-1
CASSLAARGNTEAFF
TGTGCCAGCAGCTTGGCAGCCAGGGGAAACACTGAAGCTTTCTTT
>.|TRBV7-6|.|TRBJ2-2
CASSLEGGGYIGELFF
TGTGCCAGCAGCTTAGAAGGAGGGGGCTACATCGGGGAGCTGTTTTTT
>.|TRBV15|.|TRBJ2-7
CATSRGGHLSSYEQYF
TGTGCCACCAGCAGAGGGGGACACCTAAGCTCCTACGAGCAGTACTTC
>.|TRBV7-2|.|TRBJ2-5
CASSLASGETQYF
TGTGCCAGCAGCTTAGCGAGTGGAGAGACCCAGTACTTC
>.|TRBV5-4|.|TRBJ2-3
CASSAGQGYSTDTQYF
TGTGCCAGCAGCGCCGGCCAGGGTTACAGCACAGATACGCAGTATTTT
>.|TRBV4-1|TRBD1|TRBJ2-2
CASSPPGQGTGELFF
TGCGCCAGCAGCCCCCCGGGACAGGGCACCGGGGAGCTGTTTTTT
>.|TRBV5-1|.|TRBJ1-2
CASSYGAAPSVGYTF
TGCGCCAGCAGTTATGGGGCAGCCCCCTCGGTTGGCTACACCTTC
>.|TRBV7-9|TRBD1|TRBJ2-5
CASSSSQGEGETQYF
TGTGCCAGCAGCTCCTCACAGGGGGAAGGGGAGACCCAGTACTTC
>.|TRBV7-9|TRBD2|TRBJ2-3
CASSLGAGADTQYF
TGTGCCAGCAGCTTAGGCGCGGGGGCAGATACGCAGTATTTT
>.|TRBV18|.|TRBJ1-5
CASSPGRGSSRGPQHF
TGTGCCAGCTCACCGGGGAGGGGATCGTCAAGGGGGCCCCAGCATTTT
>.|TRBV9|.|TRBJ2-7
CASSAEASDEQYF
TGTGCCAGCAGCGCGGAGGCCTCGGACGAGCAGTACTTC
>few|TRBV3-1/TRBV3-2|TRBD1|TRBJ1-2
CASSHPGQGVDGYTF
TGTGCCAGCAGCCATCCAGGACAGGGAGTCGATGGCTACACCTTC
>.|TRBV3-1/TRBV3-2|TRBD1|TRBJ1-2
CASSQGTGEGYGYTF
TGTGCCAGCAGCCAAGGGACAGGAGAGGGCTATGGCTACACCTTC
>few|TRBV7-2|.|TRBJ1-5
CASSFTFGNQPQHF
TGTGCCAGCAGCTTTACTTTTGGCAATCAGCCCCAGCATTTT
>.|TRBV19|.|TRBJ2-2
CASSPRDSSTGELFF
TGTGCCAGTAGTCCCCGGGACTCCAGCACCGGGGAGCTGTTTTTT
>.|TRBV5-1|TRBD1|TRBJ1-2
CASSLMGDRNGYTF
TGCGCCAGCAGCTTGATGGGGGACAGGAATGGCTACACCTTC
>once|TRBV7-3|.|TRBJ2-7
CASSLRPGEEQYF
TGTGCCAGCAGCTTAAGACCAGGGGAGGAGCAGTACTTC
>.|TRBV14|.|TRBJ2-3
CASSQDPQQGFTDTQYF
TGTGCCAGCAGCCAAGACCCCCAACAGGGTTTCACAGATACGCAGTATTTT
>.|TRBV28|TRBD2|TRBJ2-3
CASSFVMAGGDTDTQYF
TGTGCCAGCAGTTTCGTGATGGCGGGGGGGGACACAGATACGCAGTATTTT
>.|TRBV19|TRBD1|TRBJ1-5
CASSMGDRYNQPQHF
TGTGCCAGTAGTATGGGGGACAGGTACAATCAGCCCCAGCATTTT
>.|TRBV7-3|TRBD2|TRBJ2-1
CASSLKSLAGSYNEQFF
TGTGCCAGCAGCTTAAAATCACTAGCGGGCTCCTACAATGAGCAGTTCTTC
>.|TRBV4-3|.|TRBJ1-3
CASSQEWQNTIYF
TGCGCCAGCAGCCAAGAGTGGCAAAACACCATATATTTT
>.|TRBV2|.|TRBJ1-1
CASSESIRVGGAFF
TGTGCCAGCAGTGAAAGCATCAGGGTGGGGGGAGCTTTCTTT
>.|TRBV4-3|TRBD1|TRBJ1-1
CASSLIRDSYTEAFF
TGCGCCAGCAGCCTAATCCGGGACAGCTACACTGAAGCTTTCTTT
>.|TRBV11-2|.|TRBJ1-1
CASSPLKGGGTEAFF
TGTGCCAGCAGCCCATTAAAAGGCGGTGGCACTGAAGCTTTCTTT
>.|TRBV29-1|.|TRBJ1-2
CSARKTENYGYTF
TGCAGCGCCCGAAAAACAGAGAACTATGGCTACACCTTC
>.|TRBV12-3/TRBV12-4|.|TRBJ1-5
CASRDRDQPQHF
TGTGCCAGCAGGGACAGAGATCAGCCCCAGCATTTT